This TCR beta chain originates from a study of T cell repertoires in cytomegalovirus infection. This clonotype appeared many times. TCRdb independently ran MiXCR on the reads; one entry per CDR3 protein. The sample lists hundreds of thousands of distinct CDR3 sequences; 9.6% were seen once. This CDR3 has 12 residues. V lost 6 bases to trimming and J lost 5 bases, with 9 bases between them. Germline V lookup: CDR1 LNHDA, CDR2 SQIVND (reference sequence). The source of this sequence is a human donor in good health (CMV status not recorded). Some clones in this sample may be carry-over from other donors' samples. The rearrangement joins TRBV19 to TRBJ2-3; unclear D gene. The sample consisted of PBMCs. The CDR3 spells CASSESRDTQYF. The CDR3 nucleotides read TGTGCCAGTAGCGAATCAAGAGATACGCAGTATTTT.